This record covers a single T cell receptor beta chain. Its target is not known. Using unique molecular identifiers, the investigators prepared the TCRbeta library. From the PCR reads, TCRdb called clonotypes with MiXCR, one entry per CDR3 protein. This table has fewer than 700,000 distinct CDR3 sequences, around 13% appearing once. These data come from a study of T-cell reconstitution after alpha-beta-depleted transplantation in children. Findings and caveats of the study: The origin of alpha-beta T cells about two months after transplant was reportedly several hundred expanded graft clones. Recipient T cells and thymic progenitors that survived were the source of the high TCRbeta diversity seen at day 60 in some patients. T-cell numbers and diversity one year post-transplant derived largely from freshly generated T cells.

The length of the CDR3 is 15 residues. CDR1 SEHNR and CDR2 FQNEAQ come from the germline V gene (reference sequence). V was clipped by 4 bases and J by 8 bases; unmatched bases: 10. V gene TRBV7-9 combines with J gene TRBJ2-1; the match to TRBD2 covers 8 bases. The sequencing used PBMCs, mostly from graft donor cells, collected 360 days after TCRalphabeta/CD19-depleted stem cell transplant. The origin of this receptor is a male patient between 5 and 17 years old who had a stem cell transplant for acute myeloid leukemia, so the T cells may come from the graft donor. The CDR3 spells CASSSLGAGVDEQFF. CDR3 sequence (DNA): TGTGCCAGCAGCTCGCTAGGAGCGGGAGTCGATGAGCAGTTCTTC.